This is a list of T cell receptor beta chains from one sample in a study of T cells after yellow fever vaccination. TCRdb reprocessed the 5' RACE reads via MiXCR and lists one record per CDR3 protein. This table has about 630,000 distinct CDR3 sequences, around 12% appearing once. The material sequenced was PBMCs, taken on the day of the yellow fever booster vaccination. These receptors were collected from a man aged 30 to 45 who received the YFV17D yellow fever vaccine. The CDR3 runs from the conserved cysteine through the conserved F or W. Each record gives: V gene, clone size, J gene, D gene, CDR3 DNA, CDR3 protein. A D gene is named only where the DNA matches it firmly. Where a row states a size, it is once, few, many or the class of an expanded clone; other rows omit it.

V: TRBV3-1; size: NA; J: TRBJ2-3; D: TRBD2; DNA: TGTGCCAGCAGCCTACTTAGCGGGAGAAGGTCCACAGATACGCAGTATTTT; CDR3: CASSLLSGRRSTDTQYF
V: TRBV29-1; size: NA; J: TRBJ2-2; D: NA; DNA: TGCAGCGTGCACTACACCGGGGAGCTGTTTTTT; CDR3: CSVHYTGELFF
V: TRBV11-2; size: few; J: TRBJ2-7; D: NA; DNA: TGTGCCAGCAGCCCCCAGGGCGCAAGCTCCTACGAGCAGTACTTC; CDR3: CASSPQGASSYEQYF
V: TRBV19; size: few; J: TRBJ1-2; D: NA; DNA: TGTGCCAGTAGTATAGGAACAGGGTACGATGGCTACACCTTC; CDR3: CASSIGTGYDGYTF
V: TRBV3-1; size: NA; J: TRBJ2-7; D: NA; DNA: TGTGCCAGCAGCCAAGAAAGTATAGCGACTCCCCGAACCTCGTACGAGCAGTACTTC; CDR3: CASSQESIATPRTSYEQYF
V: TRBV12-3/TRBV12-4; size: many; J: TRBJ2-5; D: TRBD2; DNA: TGTGCCAGCAGTTCTGGGACTATCCAAGAGACCCAGTACTTC; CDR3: CASSSGTIQETQYF
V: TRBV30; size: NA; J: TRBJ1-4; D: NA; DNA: TGTGCCTGGAGTATGAATGAAAAACTGTTTTTT; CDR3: CAWSMNEKLFF
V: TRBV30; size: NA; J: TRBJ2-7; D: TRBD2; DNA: TGTGCCGGAGAAGCGGGGAACTACGAGCAGTACTTC; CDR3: CAGEAGNYEQYF
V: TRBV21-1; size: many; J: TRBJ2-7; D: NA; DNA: TGTGCCAGCACCTCGGGAGCCCTAGCGGTGAGCTCCTACGAGCAGTACTTC; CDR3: CASTSGALAVSSYEQYF
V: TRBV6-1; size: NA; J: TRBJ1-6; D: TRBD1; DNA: TGTGCCAGCATTCACGGGACAGCCAATTCACCCCACCACTTT; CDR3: CASIHGTANSPHHF
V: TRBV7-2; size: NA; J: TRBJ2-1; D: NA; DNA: TGTGCCAGCAGCTTAGGGGACGGTGCCGAGCAGTTCTTC; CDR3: CASSLGDGAEQFF
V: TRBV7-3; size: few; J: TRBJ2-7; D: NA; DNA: TGTGCCAGCAGCTTAAAGGCGGGATACGAGCAGTACTTC; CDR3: CASSLKAGYEQYF
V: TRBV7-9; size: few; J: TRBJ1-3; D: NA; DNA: TGTGCCAGCTACGGAGGGGGGGATTCTGGAAACACCATATATTTT; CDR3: CASYGGGDSGNTIYF